The clone carrying this T cell receptor beta chain appeared many times. This sample stems from a study of neurological immune-mediated disorders. From the 5' RACE reads, TCRdb called clonotypes with MiXCR, one entry per CDR3 protein. The sample includes 45,000 to 55,000 distinct CDR3 sequences, over 4.5% of them seen just once. The origin of this receptor is a woman aged 18-29 years with multiple sclerosis. Sequenced sample: CD4+ T cells from blood.

Here the CDR3 reads CASSSRRGDTEAFF. The CDR3 DNA reads TGTGCCAGCAGCTCAAGGAGGGGGGACACTGAAGCTTTCTTT. The chain couples TRBV7-2 to TRBJ1-1; maybe TRBD1 (6 bases). Germline loops: CDR1 SGHTA, CDR2 FQGNSA. V lost 4 bases and J lost 3, with 12 bases in between. The CDR3 consists of 14 residues.